The present entry profiles one T cell receptor (beta chain) with its context. The sample comes from a study of blood T cell repertoires in COVID-19. Study summary: T cells, B-cell-depleted T cells, or PBMCs provided the cDNA or gDNA that served as material.

V lost 0 bases, J lost 5 bases, and 11 bases lay in between. CDR3 length: 14 amino acids. The germline V gene has CDR1 SGHNT and CDR2 YYREEE (reference sequence). TCRdb keeps only in-frame clones here, not all; method: immunoSEQ multiplex PCR. The table lists roughly 290,000 clones, about nine tenths of them singletons, with approximately 7.5% in the top ten. Seattle cases were enrolled at active infection and followed longitudinally. The rearrangement uses TRBV5-4 and TRBJ1-1, with D unclear. Sequences were obtained from peripheral blood. This receptor was taken from a woman aged 25 to 39 with COVID-19, enrolled during active disease. CDR3 region: CASSLDGLVTEAFF. The CDR3 DNA follows: TGTGCCAGCAGCTTGGACGGCCTAGTGACTGAAGCTTTCTTT.